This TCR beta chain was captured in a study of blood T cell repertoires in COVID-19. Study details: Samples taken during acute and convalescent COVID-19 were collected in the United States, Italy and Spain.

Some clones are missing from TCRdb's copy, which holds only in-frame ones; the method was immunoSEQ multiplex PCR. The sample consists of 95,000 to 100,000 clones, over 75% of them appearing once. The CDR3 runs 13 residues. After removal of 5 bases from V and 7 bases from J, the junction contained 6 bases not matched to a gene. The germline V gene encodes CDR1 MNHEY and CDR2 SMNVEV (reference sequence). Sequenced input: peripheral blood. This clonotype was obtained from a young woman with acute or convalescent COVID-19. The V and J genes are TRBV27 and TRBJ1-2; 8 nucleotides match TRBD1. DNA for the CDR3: TGTGCCAGCAGTCCCGTACAGGGGGTTGGCTACACCTTC. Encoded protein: CASSPVQGVGYTF.